Included here is one T cell receptor beta chain sequence, with context. This entry is derived from a study of T cells in tumors after PD-1 blockade. Study details: Peripheral blood samples averaged 36,536 unique clonotypes and more than 100,000 templates.

The V gene lost 1 base and the J gene lost 5 bases, with 9 bases spanning the gap. CDR3 length equals 14 residues. The protocol was immunoSEQ multiplex PCR, while the TCRdb copy is restricted to in-frame clones and leaves out a portion. This sample has over 30,000 clones; around 80% occur once, and the top ten carry about 38%. The rearrangement uses TRBV5-3 and TRBJ2-2, with a weak D call TRBD1 (6 bases). TRBV5-3 is assigned to the ORF class and has an uncertain function. The sequences come from PBMCs, collected before anti-PD-1 treatment. This clonotype was obtained from a human donor with basal cell carcinoma. The CDR3 spells CARSLKGGTGELFF. The CDR3 DNA is TGTGCCAGAAGCTTGAAAGGGGGAACCGGGGAGCTGTTTTTT.